The 8 T cell receptor beta chains below come from one sample, sequenced in a study of identifying expanded T cells in peripheral blood. Only in-frame clones appear in the TCRdb table, and some are missing; sequencing was by immunoSEQ multiplex PCR. The sample has some 75,000 clones; 75% to 90% are singletons. The sample consisted of blood. The receptors originated from a person between 18 and 75 years old in good health.

This chain links TRBV5-4 with TRBJ2-5, with a weak D call TRBD2 (6 bases). The CDR3 totals 12 residues. Germline CDR1 is SGHNT and CDR2 is YYREEE (reference sequence). V was trimmed by 4 bases and J by 7 bases, leaving 11 bases between them. The CDR3 loop reads CASSGDFLTQYF. As DNA, the CDR3 is TGTGCCAGCAGCGGGGACTTTTTGACCCAGTACTTC.

V gene TRBV28 combines with J gene TRBJ1-1; no reliable D call. The V gene lost 7 bases and the J gene lost 4 bases, with 13 bases spanning the gap. The germline CDR1 and CDR2 sequences are MDHEN and SYDVKM. The CDR3 runs 13 residues. In DNA form, the CDR3 reads TGTGCCAGCAAAGTCGGTTCGGGCACTGAAGCTTTCTTT. Translating gives CASKVGSGTEAFF.

V is TRBV18 and J is TRBJ1-1; D not resolved. The V and J ends lost 6 bases and 2 bases respectively, with 10 bases between them. The germline CDR1 and CDR2 sequences are KGHSH and LQKENI. This CDR3 has 13 residues. CDR3 nucleotide sequence: TGTGCCAGCTCCCAAAATTCAAACACTGAAGCTTTCTTT. Amino acids: CASSQNSNTEAFF.

The chain combines TRBV6-1 with TRBJ1-1, with a tentative D call TRBD1 (5 bases). The germline V and J ends were trimmed by 3 bases and 4 bases, with 21 bases remaining between them. This CDR3 contains 17 residues. The germline gives CDR1 MNHNS, CDR2 SASEGT. CDR3 sequence: CASSDISIEGGVTEAFF. The CDR3 DNA follows: TGTGCCAGCAGTGACATTTCAATTGAAGGAGGGGTCACTGAAGCTTTCTTT.

This chain uses TRBV5-1 with TRBJ2-2, with a possible D match to TRBD1 (5 bases). This CDR3 comprises 13 residues. Trimming left V 0 bases short and J 10 bases short, with 10 bases between. Germline assignment: CDR1 SGHRS and CDR2 YFSETQ. The CDR3 reads CASSLDRQMELFF. CDR3 nucleotide sequence: TGCGCCAGCAGCTTGGACCGACAGATGGAGCTGTTTTTT.

The J gene is TRBJ2-3, the V gene TRBV5-5, with TRBD2 as a possible D gene (6 bases). This CDR3 spans 15 amino acids. Looked up from germline, CDR1 is SGHKS and CDR2 is YYEKEE (reference sequence). V lost 1 base and J lost 3, with 12 bases in between. The CDR3 here is CASSLHGSPTDTQYF. For the CDR3, the DNA is TGTGCCAGCAGCTTGCACGGGAGTCCGACAGATACGCAGTATTTT.

V is TRBV10-3 and J is TRBJ2-1; D is uncertain. V was shortened by 2 bases and J by 3 bases, with 11 bases between the two germline ends. CDR3 length equals 15 residues. Germline-derived CDR1 and CDR2 are ENHRY and SYGVKD. The CDR3 DNA reads TGTGCCATCAGTGAGGAGGACCCCCTCTACAATGAGCAGTTCTTC. Protein product: CAISEEDPLYNEQFF.

The V and J genes are TRBV11-2 and TRBJ2-7, with D unclear. V lost 0 bases to trimming and J lost 0 bases, with 9 bases between them. From germline, CDR1 is SGHAT and CDR2 FQNNGV. The CDR3 length is 15 residues. In DNA form, the CDR3 reads TGTGCCAGCAGCTTAGAAGCGCTGAGCTCCTACGAGCAGTACTTC. Residues: CASSLEALSSYEQYF.